The source of this T cell receptor (beta chain) is a study of blood T cell repertoires in COVID-19. Germline V gives CDR1 LGHNA, CDR2 YSLEER. The V end was cut by 2 bases, the J end by 0 bases, with 4 bases between. The CDR3 runs 13 residues. The table came from immunoSEQ multiplex PCR; TCRdb's copy has only in-frame clones and leaves some out. The table shows 150,000 to 250,000 clones, with approximately 86% occurring only once. Sequencing was carried out using PBMCs or T cells enriched from blood (not recorded which). The TCR sequence derives from a woman in her 30s who had recovered from COVID-19. This rearrangement joins TRBV4-3 to TRBJ1-1; D gene uncertain. The CDR3 bases are TGCGCCAGCAGCCAATACTTGAACACTGAAGCTTTCTTT. Translating it yields CASSQYLNTEAFF.